The entry below gives a single T cell receptor beta chain sequence along with its context. Its antigen is undetermined. The ends were cut back, 2 bases at V and 0 bases at J, with 18 bases in the middle. This CDR3 is 18 amino acids long. Germline V gene lookup returns CDR1 ENHRY and CDR2 SYGVKD. The data derive from a study of T cell responses to AZD1222 COVID-19 vaccine. The data were produced by immunoSEQ multiplex PCR, yet TCRdb's version contains in-frame clones alone and is incomplete. Altogether about 140,000 clones are present, approximately 92% being singletons, with the ten largest covering approximately 3.8%. The study's findings and limits: At baseline, just five to seven AZD1222 recipients tested seropositive. Donors, mostly white British, included more females; clonal diversity was possibly underestimated. Scientists sampled the repertoires only once the peak T cell response had passed. Mapped onto spike, vaccine-associated CD4 TCRs spanned it and were dominant at 160-218 and 743-854.

The sequences come from peripheral blood, collected 28 days after the second AZD1222 dose. V is TRBV10-3 and J is TRBJ2-3, with unresolved D. The sequence was collected from an adult who received the AZD1222 COVID-19 vaccine. CDR3 region: CAISEGREGFSSTDTQYF. The CDR3 nucleotides are TGTGCCATCAGTGAGGGTAGGGAAGGGTTTTCTAGCACAGATACGCAGTATTTT.